The clone carrying this T cell receptor beta chain was counted between two and nine times. Germline CDR1 LNHDA, CDR2 SQIVND (reference sequence). Trimming pared 10 bases from V and 1 base from J, leaving 14 bases between. The CDR3 spans 13 residues. The sample is drawn from a study of cytomegalovirus exposure and HLA in healthy donors. The PCR was carried out with 60 Vbeta primers and 13 Jbeta primers. Produced via immunoSEQ multiplex PCR; TCRdb's table is partial and in-frame only. The sample lists roughly 100,000 clones, around 57% occurring once. The chain has TRBV19 and TRBJ2-7, with D possibly being TRBD2 (5 bases). Sequenced sample: PBMCs. The sequence derives from a human donor in good health. In nucleotides, the CDR3 is TGTGCCACCACGAAGGGAGATTCCTACGAGCAGTACTTC. It yields the protein CATTKGDSYEQYF.